Following are 6 T cell receptor beta chains from one sample sequenced in a study of blood T cells in healthy people across ages. It was with a sample-barcoded 5' primer and a J-beta primer mix that a second PCR of about 7 to 12 cycles was run. One entry per CDR3 protein, called by TCRdb with MiXCR from the 5' RACE reads. The profile shows 790,000 or so distinct CDR3 sequences, 46% of them singletons. The sequencing sample was made of blood. The receptors were sampled from a man older than 75 in good health.

The rearrangement links TRBV7-7 to TRBJ2-5; 12 bases match TRBD2. CDR1 SSHAT and CDR2 FNYEAQ come from the germline V gene (reference sequence). The junction had 9 bases not matched to a gene; V was cut back by 5 bases and J by 5 bases. The CDR3 is made up of 16 amino acids. The CDR3 region is CASSQLTSGSWETQYF. The CDR3 nucleotides read TGTGCCAGCAGCCAACTGACTAGCGGGAGCTGGGAGACCCAGTACTTC.

This clonotype was detected only a few times. V and J are TRBV7-2 and TRBJ2-5; possible D gene TRBD2, 6 bases. This CDR3 region has 14 residues. The V end lost 5 bases, the J end lost 11 bases, and 21 bases lay between the germline ends. The V gene's germline CDR1 is SGHTA and CDR2 FQGNSA. The CDR3 is CASSLNVRLDEQYF. The CDR3 DNA is TGTGCCAGCAGCCTAAACGTTAGACTAGATGAGCAGTACTTC. The full variable domain, rest sourced from reference TRBV7-2 and TRBJ2-5, is GAGVSQSPSNKVTEKGKDVELRCDPISGHTALYWYRQSLGQGLEFLIYFQGNSAPDKSGLPSDRFSAERTGGSVSTLTIQRTQQEDSAVYLCASSLNVRLDEQYFGPGTRLLVL.

The genes are TRBV15 and TRBJ2-7, with a tentative D call TRBD2 (5 bases). The V end was cut by 10 bases, the J end by 4 bases, with 17 bases between. Germline V gene sequence: CDR1 LNHNV, CDR2 YYDKDF (reference sequence). The CDR3 sequence is 13 residues long. The CDR3 loop is CAIGPRAEYEQYF. The CDR3 nucleotides read TGTGCCATTGGACCGCGGGCGGAGTACGAGCAGTACTTC.

This clonotype was seen a handful of times. The chain links TRBV6-4 to TRBJ1-1, with D possibly TRBD1 on 5 matching bases. Germline V gives CDR1 MRHNA, CDR2 SNTAGT. The CDR3 is 15 amino acids. V dropped 6 bases and J dropped 5 bases, with 19 bases sitting between them. CDR3 sequence reads: CASRTLTPGRTEAFF. The CDR3 DNA sequence: TGTGCCAGCAGAACTCTTACACCGGGACGAACTGAAGCTTTCTTT.

This clonotype was recorded a few times. The chain has TRBV29-1 and TRBJ2-4; D unclear. V was trimmed by 2 bases and J by 0 bases, leaving 8 bases between them. The CDR3 consists of 14 residues. CDR1 SQVTM and CDR2 ANQGSEA come from the germline V gene. CDR3 residues: CSVEPNLAKNIQYF. The CDR3 DNA follows: TGCAGCGTTGAACCGAACCTAGCCAAAAACATTCAGTACTTC.

The chain combines TRBV20-1 with TRBJ2-5; D could derive from TRBD1 or TRBD2 (5 bases each). The end of the DNA fits TRBJ2-7 better, so the J call may be wrong. The CDR3 spans 13 residues. Per germline, CDR1 DFQATT and CDR2 SNEGSKA (reference sequence). In nucleotides, the CDR3 is TGCAGTGCACCCGGGACGGTCTCCTACGAGCAGTACTTC. It yields the protein CSAPGTVSYEQYF.